Below, one TCR beta chain is given with its context. Its antigen remains undetermined. It has no much larger one-base neighbor in the sample; base qualities were not kept. Patients with autoimmune disease history or receiving systemic immunosuppression were excluded from the trial. Peripheral blood for TCR sequencing was drawn from every dose cohort at baseline, at cycle 4 day 1 and at cycle 7 day 1. Samples were obtained from an open-label, multicenter, first-in-human phase I dose-escalation trial of ivuxolimab. Adults with locally advanced or metastatic melanoma, renal cell, hepatocellular, or head and neck squamous cell carcinoma were enrolled in the trial. CD4+ and CD8+ T cells were sorted separately from peripheral blood before TCR sequencing. The source of the sample is a study of OX40 agonist ivuxolimab in advanced cancers. Looking at the study overall: The costimulatory receptor OX40 (CD134) was targeted by ivuxolimab, a fully human IgG2 agonistic monoclonal antibody. Intravenous ivuxolimab was administered to patients every 2 weeks at six dose levels: 0.01, 0.1, 0.3, 1.5, 3 and 10 mg/kg. Among the roughly 54 dose-escalation patients, approximately 20 had hepatocellular carcinoma, roughly 15 melanoma, 9 renal cell carcinoma and 9 head and neck cancer. The dose-escalation cohort was roughly 87% male with a mean age of about 60 years, ranging from roughly 20 to 85. Prior anti-PD-1, anti-PD-L1 or anti-CTLA-4 therapy was permitted, and checkpoint inhibitors had been received by approximately 39% of dose-escalation patients. Three dose-escalation patients achieved partial responses, one with hepatocellular carcinoma and two with cutaneous melanoma. The point of sequencing TCRbeta in the periphery was to test whether ivuxolimab changed TCR sequence diversity and drove clonal T-cell expansion. The paper describes the monotherapy dose-escalation part (N ≈ 52 patients) of the phase I trial of ivuxolimab. Paper-wide results and their limitations: Low levels of normalized T-cell clonal expansion were also shown by some nonresponding patients. After ivuxolimab, CD8+ T cells had more expanded clones than CD4+ T cells on average. In the 0.1-3.0 mg/kg groups, partial responders had among the lowest normalized peripheral clonal expansion, particularly in CD8+ T cells. The antigen specificity of the peripheral T cells that underwent clonal expansion was not determined. At doses of 0.1 to 3.0 mg/kg, clonal expansion of both CD4+ and CD8+ blood T cells was observed from baseline to week 6.

The V end loses 0 bases and the J end loses 4 bases, and a stretch of 13 bases separates them. Its CDR3 holds 16 amino acids, cysteine through phenylalanine. Only the CDR3 portion is preserved as DNA: 48 bases, with reading frame beginning at the first base. Reading the germline V gene gives CDR1 SGHTA and CDR2 FQGNSA. Genomic DNA was isolated from the sorted cells so that the TCRbeta CDR3 region could be sequenced. The immunoSEQ Assay was used for sequencing of TCRbeta CDR3 regions. In TCRdb, the immuneACCESS table is reduced to in-frame sequences with V and J assigned. These tables do not hold every clone; where another copy was compared, an unresolved V gene accounts for under half, and the others remain unexplained. The sample table contains about 85,000 clones; only one count was recorded for around 85% of them. Roughly 2.1% of the sample goes to the ten largest clones.

The receptor chain draws on TRBV7-2 and TRBJ2-1, and perhaps TRBD2 as D gene, on 6 matching bases. This receptor was identified in an adult with an advanced solid tumor such as melanoma, head and neck, liver or kidney cancer. Material: CD4+ or CD8+ T cells sorted from blood, obtained in a trial of the OX40 agonist ivuxolimab. The DNA reads as follows: TGTGCCAGCAGCTTAGCCCCCGGCGGGGTTTACAATGAGCAGTTCTTC. Translated, this gives CASSLAPGGVYNEQFF.